These 10 T cell receptor beta chains were sequenced from one sample in a study of T cells in Graves' hyperthyroidism and ophthalmopathy. RNA transcripts yielded amplified TCR beta CDR3 regions. First-round RT-PCR targeting the TCR CDR3 was performed with the HTBI primer set. TCRdb analysed the multiplex PCR reads with MiXCR anew, one entry per CDR3 protein. This sample yields more than 95,000 distinct CDR3 sequences, of which about half are seen a single time; roughly 24% belongs to the top ten. Sequenced input: blood. Every receptor here comes from a man aged 35 to 55 with Graves' hyperthyroidism.

Concerning this clonotype itself: The CDR3 carries no conserved terminal phenylalanine or tryptophan, so it likely arises from a read error. The DNA is omitted, as the CDR3 cannot be located on it reliably, and the CDR3 follows TCRdb's listing. The chain uses TRBV15 and TRBJ2-6. Germline values: CDR1 LNHNV, CDR2 YYDKDF (reference sequence). A total of 10 residues make up the CDR3, ends included. The CDR3: CATSRDRINT.

V usage is TRBV29-1 and J usage is TRBJ2-7; TRBD1 might be the D (5 bases). The germline CDR1 and CDR2 sequences are SQVTM and ANQGSEA. Trimming left V 8 bases short and J 3 bases short, with 17 bases between. This CDR3 has 13 amino acids. The CDR3 DNA is TGCAGCTTAGGCTCCAGGGCCCACTACGAGCAGTACTTC. Translated, it gives CSLGSRAHYEQYF.

The rearrangement uses TRBV27 and TRBJ1-4; possible D gene TRBD1, 5 bases. From germline, CDR1 is MNHEY and CDR2 SMNVEV (reference sequence). The CDR3 consists of 13 residues. The V end was cut by 2 bases, the J end by 8 bases, with 9 bases between. The CDR3, as DNA: TGTGCCAGCAGTTTAAGGTCAGGGGAAAAACTGTTTTTT. Its protein product is CASSLRSGEKLFF.

This clonotype was recorded at least ten times. The CDR3 DNA is TGTGCCAGCAGCCAAGCGCACGATCTCATGAACACTGAAGCTTTCTTT. This encodes CASSQAHDLMNTEAFF. V gene TRBV14 combines with J gene TRBJ1-1, with D unclear. From germline, CDR1 is SGHDN and CDR2 FVKESK. This CDR3 contains 16 residues. V lost 1 base, J lost 0 bases, and 12 bases lay in between.

This clonotype was counted at least ten times. This chain uses TRBV11-3 with TRBJ2-1; 9 bases match TRBD1. Trimming took 0 bases from V and 6 from J; bases not matched to a gene: 3. The CDR3 length is 15 residues. The germline gives CDR1 SGHNT, CDR2 YENEEA. CDR3 DNA: TGTGCCAGCAGCTTAGAGGACAGGGGCCCCAATGAGCAGTTCTTC. It yields the protein CASSLEDRGPNEQFF.

This clonotype was detected ten times or more. This chain joins TRBV20-1 and TRBJ1-5; tentatively, D is TRBD1 (6 bases). Trimming left V 2 bases short and J 2 bases short, with 16 bases between. Germline CDR1 is DFQATT and CDR2 is SNEGSKA (reference sequence). The length of the CDR3 is 16 residues. The chain's CDR3 is CSARPIQGAGNQPQHF. As DNA, the CDR3 is TGCAGTGCTAGACCCATACAGGGCGCGGGCAATCAGCCCCAGCATTTT.

The CDR3 DNA follows: TGTGCCAGCAGCCAACGCACTAGCGGGGGTTCAGATACGCAGTATTTT. Protein: CASSQRTSGGSDTQYF. The rearrangement links TRBV3-1 to TRBJ2-3; 11 nucleotides match TRBD2. The CDR3 has 16 residues. After removal of 2 bases from V and 4 bases from J, the junction contained 5 bases not matched to a gene. Germline V gene data show CDR1 as LGHDT and CDR2 as YNNKEL (reference sequence).

The V and J genes are TRBV5-6 and TRBJ2-1; TRBD1 matches 8 bases. J was trimmed by 5 bases and V by 4 bases; bases with no gene match: 17. CDR1 SGHDT and CDR2 YYEEEE come from the germline V gene. CDR3 length equals 18 residues. The CDR3: CASSQHRSRGLSNNEQFF. In DNA, the CDR3 is TGTGCCAGCAGCCAACATAGATCCAGGGGGCTCTCTAACAATGAGCAGTTCTTC.

There are many counts of this clonotype. The chain couples TRBV7-3 to TRBJ1-2, with TRBD1 matching over 8 bases. This CDR3 spans 18 amino acids. J was trimmed by 2 bases and V by 1 base; bases with no gene match: 12. CDR1 SGHTA and CDR2 FQGTGA come from the germline V gene. CDR3 nucleotides: TGTGCCAGCAGCTTAAGCCCCCCCGGGACAGGAGCCAACTATGGCTACACCTTC. It is translated as CASSLSPPGTGANYGYTF.

This clonotype occurred many times. The V gene is TRBV10-3, the J gene TRBJ1-3; TRBD1 might be the D (5 bases). The ends were cut back, 6 bases at V and 3 bases at J, with 15 bases in the middle. CDR3 length: 15 amino acids. Per the germline V gene, CDR1 is ENHRY and CDR2 is SYGVKD. The CDR3 bases are TGTGCCATCAGGGGGACTTTAGTGGATGGAAACACCATATATTTT. Protein sequence: CAIRGTLVDGNTIYF.